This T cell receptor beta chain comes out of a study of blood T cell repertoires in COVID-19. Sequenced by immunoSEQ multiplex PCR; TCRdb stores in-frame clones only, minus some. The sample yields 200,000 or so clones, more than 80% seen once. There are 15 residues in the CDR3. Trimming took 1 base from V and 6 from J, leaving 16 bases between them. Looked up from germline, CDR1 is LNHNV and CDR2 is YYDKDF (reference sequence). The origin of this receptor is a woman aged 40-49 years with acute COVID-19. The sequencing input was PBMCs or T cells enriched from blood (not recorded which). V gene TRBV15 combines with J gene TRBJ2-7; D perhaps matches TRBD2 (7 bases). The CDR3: CATSRGEGGMTEQYF. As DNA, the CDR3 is TGTGCCACCAGCAGAGGGGAGGGGGGAATGACCGAGCAGTACTTC.